A selection of T cell receptor beta chains follows, all from one sample in a study of graft-versus-host responses after intestinal transplantation. The repertoire was sequenced with immunoSEQ multiplex PCR; TCRdb's copy has only in-frame clones and lacks some. The data contain about 40,000 clones, about 90% of them seen just once; the ten biggest clones take up around 2.5%. The sample here was PBMCs, taken 300 to 320 days after intestinal transplant. The source of these receptors is a human patient who received an intestinal transplant, so some T cells may come from the graft donor. Each CDR3 is given with its conserved first and last residue. Each record gives: V gene, D gene, J gene, clone size, CDR3 length, CDR3 DNA, CDR3 protein. A D gene is named only where the DNA matches it firmly. The listing skips clone size in some rows; elsewhere it reads once, few, many or a size class.

TRBV25-1,-,TRBJ2-5,-,15,TGTGCCAGCAGTGAAGGGTGGGTAGGGCAAGAGACCCAGTACTTC,CASSEGWVGQETQYF
TRBV2,-,TRBJ1-5,-,15,TGTGCCAGCAGTGAACAGGGACTGACCAATCAGCCCCAGCATTTT,CASSEQGLTNQPQHF
TRBV29-1,-,TRBJ2-5,-,12,TGCAGCGTTGGGGTTAGCCAAGAGACCCAGTACTTC,CSVGVSQETQYF
TRBV7-2,TRBD2,TRBJ2-7,-,17,TGTGCCAGCAGCTTAGTTGCTAGCGGGAGTATTGCCTACGAGCAGTACTTC,CASSLVASGSIAYEQYF
TRBV9,TRBD1,TRBJ2-3,-,17,TGTGCCAGCAGCGTAGGGGGCAGGGGGACAGGCACAGATACGCAGTATTTT,CASSVGGRGTGTDTQYF
TRBV7-2,-,TRBJ2-3,-,16,TGTGCCAGCAGCTTAGTGGGCACTACCCCCACAGATACGCAGTATTTT,CASSLVGTTPTDTQYF
TRBV5-6,-,TRBJ1-1,large,13,TGTGCCAGCAGCTTGGCCTCAGGGACTGAAGCTTTCTTT,CASSLASGTEAFF
TRBV6-6,-,TRBJ2-7,-,15,TGTGCCAGCAGTTACTTACGGGACGGGGACTACGAGCAGTACTTC,CASSYLRDGDYEQYF
TRBV4-1,-,TRBJ2-7,-,17,TGCGCCAGCAGCCAAGTCCTACGGAAGATAGGACCTCGGGAGCAGTACTTC,CASSQVLRKIGPREQYF
TRBV25-1,TRBD1,TRBJ1-1,-,15,TGTGCCAGCAGTAGGTTTGGACAGGCGAACACTGAAGCTTTCTTT,CASSRFGQANTEAFF
TRBV19,TRBD1,TRBJ2-2,-,13,TGTGCCAGTAGACAGGGGGCCACCGGGGAGCTGTTTTTT,CASRQGATGELFF
TRBV6-4,TRBD2,TRBJ2-2,-,17,TGTGCCAGCAGTGACGGAGCGGGAGGGCCGAACACCGGGGAGCTGTTTTTT,CASSDGAGGPNTGELFF
TRBV7-2,TRBD2,TRBJ2-2,-,15,TGTGCCAGCAGCCCAGCGGGGGGGCCAACCGGGGAGCTGTTTTTT,CASSPAGGPTGELFF
TRBV6-5,TRBD2,TRBJ2-5,-,13,TGTGCCAGCAGTTACGGGGGGGGAGAGACCCAGTACTTC,CASSYGGGETQYF
TRBV6-5,-,TRBJ2-2,-,14,TGTGCCAGCAGCTCTGGGAGTCGGCCCGGGGAGCTGTTTTTT,CASSSGSRPGELFF
TRBV28,-,TRBJ2-3,-,12,TGTGCCAGCAGTTTGGGCACAGATACGCAGTATTTT,CASSLGTDTQYF
TRBV19,-,TRBJ1-1,-,12,TGTGCCAGTAGTTTCGCGTACACTGAAGCTTTCTTT,CASSFAYTEAFF
TRBV6-5,-,TRBJ1-4,-,14,TGTGCCAGCAGTTACGGTACAACTAATGAAAAACTGTTTTTT,CASSYGTTNEKLFF
TRBV21-1,-,TRBJ1-2,-,16,TGTGCCAGCAGCAAAGGTAGGGACAGGGGAGGCTATGGCTACACCTTC,CASSKGRDRGGYGYTF
TRBV2,TRBD2,TRBJ2-7,-,14,TGTGCCAGCAGTGAGAAGGCGGGGGTCTACGAGCAGTACTTC,CASSEKAGVYEQYF
TRBV9,-,TRBJ1-2,-,15,TGTGCCAGCAGCGTAGAAGCCACCTCTAACTATGGCTACACCTTC,CASSVEATSNYGYTF
TRBV14,-,TRBJ2-1,-,15,TGTGCCAGCAGCCAACAAGGGATTCCCTACAATGAGCAGTTCTTC,CASSQQGIPYNEQFF
TRBV4-1,-,TRBJ2-5,-,18,TGCGCCAGCAGCCACGGCATTGGAGGGTTAGCGGTTTCAGGGACCCAGTACTTC,CASSHGIGGLAVSGTQYF
TRBV6-6,TRBD1,TRBJ2-5,once,15,TGTGCCAGCAGTTGGACAGGGGGGAACCAAGAGACCCAGTACTTC,CASSWTGGNQETQYF
TRBV25-1,-,TRBJ1-5,-,14,TGTGCCAGCAGTGGCTCTTATAGCAATCAGCCCCAGCATTTT,CASSGSYSNQPQHF
TRBV11-2,-,TRBJ2-4,-,18,TGTGCCAGCAGGGAGAGGGCGGCAGGGAACATAGCCAAAAACATTCAGTACTTC,CASRERAAGNIAKNIQYF
TRBV25-1,-,TRBJ2-5,-,14,TGTGCCAGCAGTTCCTACGACGGGGTAGAGACCCAGTACTTC,CASSSYDGVETQYF
TRBV5-5,-,TRBJ1-1,once,11,TGTGCCAGCAGTTCAGGGTTGGAAGCTTTCTTT,CASSSGLEAFF
TRBV29-1,TRBD2,TRBJ2-7,-,15,TGCAGCGTTGAGGGGCTAGCGGGAGCCTCCTACGAGCAGTACTTC,CSVEGLAGASYEQYF
TRBV28,TRBD2,TRBJ2-5,-,15,TGTGCCACCCGATGGACTAGTACCTCGATAGAGACCCAGTACTTC,CATRWTSTSIETQYF
TRBV7-9,-,TRBJ2-7,-,12,TGTGCCAGCAGTGGACAGCGCTACGAGCAGTACTTC,CASSGQRYEQYF
TRBV5-4,-,TRBJ2-2,-,15,TGTGCCAGCAGCTTGGGGAGCCCGGGTTTTCGGAAGCTGTTTTTT,CASSLGSPGFRKLFF
TRBV19,-,TRBJ1-5,-,17,TGTGCCAGTAGTATTTGGACAGCGCTTGGTGGCAATCAGCCCCAGCATTTT,CASSIWTALGGNQPQHF
TRBV28,-,TRBJ1-4,-,18,TGTGCCAGCAGTTCCTCTAAGGGGGGAGATGGCAGGGATGAAAAACTGTTTTTT,CASSSSKGGDGRDEKLFF
TRBV6-7,TRBD1,TRBJ1-2,once,17,TGTGCCAGCAGTAACTCCGGGACAGGGGAAAAGGACTATGGCTACACCTTC,CASSNSGTGEKDYGYTF
TRBV28,-,TRBJ2-7,-,15,TGTGCCAGCAGCCCCGGGGGGACACTCACCTACGAGCAGTACTTC,CASSPGGTLTYEQYF
TRBV6-5,-,TRBJ2-3,-,15,TGTGCCAGCAGCCCGATAACTCAAGGGGGAGATACGCAGTATTTT,CASSPITQGGDTQYF
TRBV6-5,-,TRBJ2-5,-,12,TGTGCCAGCAGTCGCAACCGAGAGACCCAGTACTTC,CASSRNRETQYF
TRBV7-2,-,TRBJ2-1,-,18,TGTGCCAGCAGCTTAGACCCACTACTAGCTACCTCCTACAATGAGCAGTTCTTC,CASSLDPLLATSYNEQFF
TRBV7-3,TRBD2,TRBJ2-5,-,16,TGTGCCAGCTCCCGTAGCGGGAGGTTGGGGCAAGAGACCCAGTACTTC,CASSRSGRLGQETQYF
TRBV6-1,TRBD1,TRBJ1-2,-,16,TGTGCCAGCAGTGAAGATACTATCGACAGGGGGGGACGCTACACCTTC,CASSEDTIDRGGRYTF
TRBV7-2,-,TRBJ2-5,once,13,TGTGCCAGCAGCCTCCTTAGGGACACTGGCGGGTACTTC,CASSLLRDTGGYF
TRBV13,-,TRBJ1-1,-,13,TGTGCCAGCAGCTTAGGATCTTACACTGAAGCTTTCTTT,CASSLGSYTEAFF
TRBV10-3,-,TRBJ2-1,-,12,TGTGCCATCAGTGAGTCGAGGAATGAGCAGTTCTTC,CAISESRNEQFF
TRBV4-1,-,TRBJ2-2,-,13,TGCGCCAGCAGCCAGGTGCTATGGGGGGAGCTGTTTTTT,CASSQVLWGELFF
TRBV9,-,TRBJ1-2,-,14,TGTGCCAGCAGCGTAGCGGCCAGGGAGGATGGCTACACCTTC,CASSVAAREDGYTF
TRBV4-1,TRBD1,TRBJ2-2,-,14,TGCGCCAGCAGCCAGACAGGGGGGACCGGGGAGCTGTTTTTT,CASSQTGGTGELFF
TRBV6-5,TRBD1,TRBJ1-5,-,15,TGTGCCAGCAGGGGAAGCCAGGGGGGGTTCGCAGCCCAGCATTTT,CASRGSQGGFAAQHF
TRBV18,TRBD1,TRBJ2-4,-,13,TGTGCCAGCTCACCATCACAGGGGAGCATTCAGTACTTC,CASSPSQGSIQYF
TRBV28,-,TRBJ1-2,-,12,TGTGCCAGCAGTTTGAGGGACTATGGCTACACCTTC,CASSLRDYGYTF
TRBV6-6,-,TRBJ2-1,once,14,TGTGCCAGCAGTTACTCCGACATCCAGAATGAGCAGTTCTTC,CASSYSDIQNEQFF
TRBV28,-,TRBJ2-1,-,15,TGTGCCAGCAACAAACAGTCGAGCTCCTACAATGAGCAGTTCTTC,CASNKQSSSYNEQFF
TRBV9,TRBD2,TRBJ2-5,once,21,TGTGCCAGCAGCGCCCCCGCCGACGGGACTAGCGGACCATGGATGCAAGAGACCCAGTACTTC,CASSAPADGTSGPWMQETQYF
TRBV11-2,-,TRBJ1-2,-,15,TGTGCCAGCAGCTTAGACGGCCCGACGCACTATGGCTACACCTTC,CASSLDGPTHYGYTF
TRBV2,-,TRBJ1-5,-,14,TGTGCCAGCAGTGACCAGAGTAGCAATCAGCCCCAGCATTTT,CASSDQSSNQPQHF
TRBV7-2,-,TRBJ2-1,-,12,TGTGCCAGCAGCTATAGCGGCAATGAGCAGTTCTTC,CASSYSGNEQFF
TRBV29-1,-,TRBJ2-7,-,11,TGCAGCGTTGAAGGCCACTTCGAGCAGTACTTC,CSVEGHFEQYF